This T cell receptor (beta chain) stems from a study of low-dose radiotherapy and immunotherapy resistance in tumors. Study-level background: For four cycles from cycle 1 day 1, patients took 300 mg oral aspirin daily.

Primers targeting TRAV and TRBV primed first-strand cDNA, covering alpha and beta chains. Amplification, which lasted roughly 22 PCR cycles, used a constant-region primer and V-primer adapter to amplify TCRs. Each CDR3 protein is one row after TCRdb ran MiXCR on the reads. The sample carries approximately 11,000 distinct CDR3 sequences, around three fifths recorded once. The V end was cut by 4 bases, the J end by 10 bases, with 18 bases between. The CDR3 is 14 amino acids. CDR1 is SGHRS, CDR2 YFSETQ, per germline. The chain recombines TRBV5-1 with TRBJ2-1; D might be TRBD1 or TRBD2, each matching 5 bases. The TCR originated in a human donor with advanced metastatic prostate, ovarian, gallbladder or colorectal cancer (not recorded which). This table probably holds off-target reads from a library built for another chain. CDR3 DNA sequence: TGCGCCAGCAGCGCCCGGAGAGGATGGGACGAGCAGTTCTTC. As protein: CASSARRGWDEQFF.